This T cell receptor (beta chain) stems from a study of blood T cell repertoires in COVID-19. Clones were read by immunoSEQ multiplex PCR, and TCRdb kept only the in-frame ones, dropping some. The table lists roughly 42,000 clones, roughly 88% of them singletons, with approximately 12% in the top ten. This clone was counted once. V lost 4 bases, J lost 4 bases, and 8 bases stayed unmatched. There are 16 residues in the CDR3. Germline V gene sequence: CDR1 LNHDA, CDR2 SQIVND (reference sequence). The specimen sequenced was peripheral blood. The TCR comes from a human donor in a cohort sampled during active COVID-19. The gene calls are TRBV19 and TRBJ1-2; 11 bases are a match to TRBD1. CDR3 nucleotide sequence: TGTGCCAGTAGTACGGCCGGGACAGGGGGGATCTATGGCTACACCTTC. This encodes CASSTAGTGGIYGYTF.